Detailed here is one TCR beta chain. Antigen unknown. This record comes from a study of chemoradiotherapy in HPV16-positive cancers. Study-wide results and caveats: Only a couple of HPV16-positive patients supplied the functional HPV-specificity definition. HPV-responsive T-cell expansion during chemoradiotherapy was linked to improved recurrence-free survival in HPV16-positive patients.

TCRdb's copy holds only in-frame clones and misses some; the assay was immunoSEQ multiplex PCR. The sample holds about 32,000 clones, 70% to 90% seen once. CDR3 length: 15 residues. V shed 3 bases, J shed 7 bases, and the junction held 9 bases outside the gene matches. Germline CDR1 is SGHRS and CDR2 is YFSETQ. The receptor was isolated from a human donor with HPV-associated anogenital cancer. The chain is built from TRBV5-1 and TRBJ2-7; 11 bases match TRBD1. The sample here was blood, taken from a patient who underwent chemoradiotherapy. CDR3 nucleotides: TGCGCCAGCAGCTCAGGGACAGGGGGGACCCGGGAGCAGTACTTC. As protein: CASSSGTGGTREQYF.